Below are 21 T cell receptor beta chains sequenced from a single sample in a study of T-cell memory formation after mild COVID-19. MiXCR, applied by TCRdb to the 5' RACE reads, yields one record per CDR3 protein. The sample has around 340,000 distinct CDR3 sequences, about 15% seen once; the top ten hold under 25%. Source material: PBMCs or a T cell subset sorted from them (not recorded which). The source is a man younger than 30 who had mild COVID-19 (a few samples of this study predate the infection). Cell type and time point are not known.

This clonotype showed up just a few times. The chain has TRBV25-1 and TRBJ2-3, with D tentatively TRBD1 (5 bases). Trimming pared 7 bases from V and 6 bases from J, leaving 20 bases between. The CDR3 totals 15 residues. Per germline, CDR1 MGHDK and CDR2 SYGVNS. This CDR3 reads CASIMGLGAGDTQYF. The DNA of the CDR3 is TGTGCCAGCATTATGGGTTTAGGGGCTGGTGATACGCAGTATTTT.

This clonotype came up once. The rearrangement joins TRBV20-1 to TRBJ2-4; D is tentatively TRBD1 or TRBD2 (5 bases each). Germline assignment: CDR1 DFQATT and CDR2 SNEGSKA (reference sequence). The CDR3 runs to 15 residues. With 2 bases removed from V and 4 bases from J, the gap between germline ends came to 15 bases. CDR3 sequence (DNA): TGCAGTGCTAGACTAGCCGGACAAAGGAAAAACATTCAGTACTTC. It encodes CSARLAGQRKNIQYF.

This clonotype appeared many times. V gene TRBV6-5 combines with J gene TRBJ2-5; 8 positions match TRBD1. Germline V gives CDR1 MNHEY, CDR2 SVGAGI. J was trimmed by 5 bases and V by 6 bases; bases with no gene match: 14. This CDR3 spans 16 amino acids. CDR3 loop: CASSPTGGSGRETQYF. The CDR3, as DNA: TGTGCCAGCAGCCCTACAGGGGGATCTGGTAGGGAGACCCAGTACTTC.

The genes are TRBV7-2 and TRBJ2-1, with TRBD2 matching 10 bases. From germline, CDR1 is SGHTA and CDR2 FQGNSA. The CDR3 length is 16 residues. The V segment lost 6 bases and the J segment 8 bases; nucleotides outside the gene matches: 13. CDR3 coding DNA: TGTGCCAGCAGTTTTCAAGCGGGGGGGCTTCATTATGAGCAGTTCTTC. This translates into CASSFQAGGLHYEQFF.

This chain uses TRBV27 with TRBJ2-7; D is perhaps TRBD2 (7 bases). The CDR3 runs to 12 residues. Looked up from germline, CDR1 is MNHEY and CDR2 is SMNVEV (reference sequence). Trimming removed 9 bases from V and 5 bases from J, with 14 bases in between. CDR3 sequence: CASRGGGHEQYF. The CDR3 DNA is TGTGCCAGTAGAGGGGGGGGCCACGAGCAGTACTTC.

The V call is TRBV9, the J call TRBJ1-6, with 11 bases fitting TRBD1. Germline V CDR1 and CDR2: SGDLS, YYNGEE. This CDR3 is built from 15 residues. Trimming at V came to 4 bases and at J to 9 bases, leaving 6 bases not matched to a gene. The CDR3 sequence: CASSLGQGASSPLHF. In nucleotides, the CDR3 is TGTGCCAGCAGCCTCGGACAGGGGGCTAGTTCACCCCTCCACTTT. The full variable domain, its missing parts supplied by reference TRBV9 and TRBJ1-6, is DSGVTQTPKHLITATGQRVTLRCSPRSGDLSVYWYQQSLDQGLQFLIQYYNGEERAKGNILERFSAQQFPDLHSELNLSSLELGDSALYFCASSLGQGASSPLHFGNGTRLTVT.

This clonotype was seen ten or more times. The V gene is TRBV6-4, the J gene TRBJ2-1; D perhaps matches TRBD1 (5 bases). CDR3 size: 16 residues. CDR1 MRHNA and CDR2 SNTAGT come from the germline V gene. V was cut by 2 bases and J by 2 bases, with 13 bases left in between. CDR3 coding DNA: TGTGCCAGCAGTGACGACGACAGAGCTCCCTACAATGAGCAGTTCTTC. Translating it yields CASSDDDRAPYNEQFF.

The rearrangement links TRBV7-6 to TRBJ2-7; D unresolved. This CDR3 region has 13 residues. Trimming shortened V by 1 base and J by 5 bases, and 9 bases separated the two germline ends. Germline values: CDR1 SGHVS, CDR2 FNYEAQ. The CDR3 DNA reads as TGTGCCAGCAGCTTAGAGGGCTGGAACGAGCAGTACTTC. Translating gives CASSLEGWNEQYF.

This clonotype was recorded many times. This sequence joins TRBV5-1 and TRBJ2-1; D is possibly TRBD2 (7 bases). V dropped 2 bases and J dropped 6 bases, with 15 bases sitting between them. Germline loops: CDR1 SGHRS, CDR2 YFSETQ. The CDR3 covers 15 residues. CDR3 protein: CASSFFAGAANEQFF. CDR3 coding DNA: TGCGCCAGCAGCTTTTTCGCGGGGGCCGCCAATGAGCAGTTCTTC.

J is TRBJ1-2 and V is TRBV4-3; D gene uncertain. With 1 base removed from V and 4 bases from J, the gap between germline ends came to 10 bases. Germline V gene data show CDR1 as LGHNA and CDR2 as YSLEER. The CDR3 sequence is 14 residues long. CDR3 region: CASSQGDGVYGYTF. CDR3 DNA: TGCGCCAGCAGCCAAGGTGACGGGGTCTATGGCTACACCTTC.

At least ten counts were recorded for this clonotype. The rearrangement links TRBV4-3 to TRBJ2-3; 9 positions match TRBD1. The CDR3 is 18 amino acids. CDR1 is LGHNA and CDR2 is YSLEER in the germline V gene. The V segment lost 0 bases and the J segment 3 bases; nucleotides outside the gene matches: 10. CDR3 nucleotide sequence: TGCGCCAGCAGCCAAGAAGGGCATTTGGGGACAGGGACAGATACGCAGTATTTT. Residues: CASSQEGHLGTGTDTQYF.

The chain is built from TRBV7-9 and TRBJ1-1; tentatively, D is TRBD1 (5 bases). The ends were cut back, 5 bases at V and 3 bases at J, with 16 bases in the middle. The germline CDR1 and CDR2 sequences are SEHNR and FQNEAQ (reference sequence). The CDR3 consists of 15 residues. CDR3 region: CASSPTTTDHTEAFF. The DNA for the CDR3 is TGTGCCAGCAGCCCTACTACGACAGATCACACTGAAGCTTTCTTT. Filled out from reference TRBV7-9 and TRBJ1-1, the complete variable domain reads DTGVSQNPRHKITKRGQNVTFRCDPISEHNRLYWYRQTLGQGPEFLTYFQNEAQLEKSRLLSDRFSAERPKGSFSTLEIQRTEQGDSAMYLCASSPTTTDHTEAFFGQGTRLTVV.

This chain uses TRBV27 with TRBJ2-7; D remains unclear. Germline CDR1 and CDR2: MNHEY and SMNVEV (reference sequence). Trimming left V 2 bases short and J 6 bases short, with 11 bases between. The CDR3 extends over 13 amino acids. This CDR3 is CASSLEDLLEQYV. The CDR3 coding sequence is TGTGCCAGCAGTTTAGAGGATTTACTCGAGCAGTACGTC.

This clonotype was picked up a small number of times. The chain uses TRBV12-3 or TRBV12-4 and TRBJ1-5; weak D call: TRBD1 (5 bases). The CDR3 runs 14 residues. V lost 1 base and J lost 7, with 11 bases in between. The CDR3 loop reads CASSLVQGQQPQHF. In DNA, the CDR3 is TGTGCCAGCAGTTTAGTCCAGGGTCAACAGCCCCAGCATTTT.

CDR3 amino acids: CSATGWTGRPDTQYF. The CDR3 bases are TGCAGTGCAACGGGGTGGACAGGGCGTCCAGATACGCAGTATTTT. V usage is TRBV20-1 and J usage is TRBJ2-3; 8 nucleotides align to TRBD1. J gave up 4 bases and V 6 bases, and 12 bases lay outside the gene matches. The germline V gene encodes CDR1 DFQATT and CDR2 SNEGSKA (reference sequence). The CDR3 length is 15 residues.

This clonotype has a count of ten or more. The genes are TRBV11-1 and TRBJ2-1; D may correspond to TRBD1 or TRBD2 (5 bases each). This CDR3 comprises 12 residues. Trimming left V 1 base short and J 8 bases short, with 6 bases between. Germline V CDR1 and CDR2: SGHAT, FQDESV (reference sequence). The CDR3 nucleotides read TGTGCCAGCAGCTTAGGGGACGATGAGCAGTTCTTC. Translated: CASSLGDDEQFF. Combining the CDR3 with reference TRBV11-1 and TRBJ2-1 gives the whole variable domain EAEVAQSPRYKITEKSQAVAFWCDPISGHATLYWYRQILGQGPELLVQFQDESVVDDSQLPKDRFSAERLKGVDSTLKIQPAELGDSAMYLCASSLGDDEQFFGPGTRLTVL.

This chain joins TRBV20-1 and TRBJ2-1, with 12 bases matching TRBD1. V lost 3 bases, J lost 8 bases, and 11 bases stayed unmatched. This CDR3 contains 16 residues. The germline V gene encodes CDR1 DFQATT and CDR2 SNEGSKA (reference sequence). DNA of the CDR3: TGCAGTGCTAGTCAACCAACGGGACAGGGGGCGCATGAGCAGTTCTTC. Translated: CSASQPTGQGAHEQFF.

The rearrangement uses TRBV12-3 or TRBV12-4 and TRBJ2-1, with unresolved D. V lost 5 bases and J lost 3, with 14 bases in between. CDR3 size: 15 residues. Here the CDR3 DNA reads TGTGCCAGCAGTCCTCTCCGGGCGGACTACAATGAGCAGTTCTTC. It specifies CASSPLRADYNEQFF.

The chain carries TRBV12-3 or TRBV12-4 and TRBJ2-7; D gene unclear. CDR3 length: 13 residues. V was cut by 7 bases and J by 0 bases, with 10 bases left in between. The CDR3 region is CASKRSGSYEQYF. CDR3 sequence (DNA): TGTGCCAGCAAGCGCAGTGGCTCCTACGAGCAGTACTTC.

This clonotype was seen a handful of times. The CDR3 nucleotides are TGCAGCGTTGAAGATCGGGTCGGGGAGCTGTTTTTT. This gives the protein CSVEDRVGELFF. The chain has TRBV29-1 and TRBJ2-2; D not certain. V gave up 0 bases and J gave up 7 bases, with 6 bases separating them. The CDR3 loop spans 12 amino acids. Germline V lookup: CDR1 SQVTM, CDR2 ANQGSEA.

This clonotype has more than one count but fewer than ten. The chain joins TRBV7-9 to TRBJ2-5; no definite D call. In germline, CDR1 is SEHNR, CDR2 FQNEAQ (reference sequence). This CDR3 is 17 amino acids long. With 4 bases removed from V and 0 bases from J, the gap between germline ends came to 18 bases. Here the CDR3 DNA reads TGTGCCAGCAGCTCCTTAAGTGGGCTGTTTTACCAAGAGACCCAGTACTTC. Translating it yields CASSSLSGLFYQETQYF.